The entry that follows covers one TCR beta chain sequence. This sample was taken from a study of control samples from healthy donors and cancer patients. The table came from immunoSEQ multiplex PCR; TCRdb's copy has only in-frame clones and leaves some out. The sample holds 90,000 to 100,000 clones, roughly 83% seen once. The sequence was obtained from a woman between 25 and 40 years old in good health. Material for sequencing was blood.

The CDR3 loop reads CATSRDETAVYGYTF. Here the CDR3 DNA reads TGTGCCACCAGCAGAGATGAGACAGCGGTCTATGGCTACACCTTC. V is TRBV15 and J is TRBJ1-2, with a possible D match to TRBD1 (5 bases). Germline V gene data show CDR1 as LNHNV and CDR2 as YYDKDF (reference sequence). Trimming shortened V by 0 bases and J by 4 bases, and 12 bases separated the two germline ends. The CDR3 runs 15 residues.